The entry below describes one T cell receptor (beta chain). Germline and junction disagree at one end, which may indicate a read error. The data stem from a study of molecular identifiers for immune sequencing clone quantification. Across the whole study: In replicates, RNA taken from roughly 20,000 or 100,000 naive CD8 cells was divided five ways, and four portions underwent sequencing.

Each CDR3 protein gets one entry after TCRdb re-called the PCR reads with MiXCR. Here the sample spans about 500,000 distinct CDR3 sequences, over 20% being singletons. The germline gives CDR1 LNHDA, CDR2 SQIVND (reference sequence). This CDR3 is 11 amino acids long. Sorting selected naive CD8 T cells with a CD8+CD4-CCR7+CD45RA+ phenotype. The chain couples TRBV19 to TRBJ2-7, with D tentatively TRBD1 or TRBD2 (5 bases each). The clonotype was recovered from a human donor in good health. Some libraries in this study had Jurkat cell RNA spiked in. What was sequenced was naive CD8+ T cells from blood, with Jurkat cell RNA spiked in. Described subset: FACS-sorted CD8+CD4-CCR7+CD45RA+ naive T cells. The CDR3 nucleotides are TGTGCCAGTGGATGGGGGACCGAGCAGTGCTTC. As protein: CASGWGTEQCF.